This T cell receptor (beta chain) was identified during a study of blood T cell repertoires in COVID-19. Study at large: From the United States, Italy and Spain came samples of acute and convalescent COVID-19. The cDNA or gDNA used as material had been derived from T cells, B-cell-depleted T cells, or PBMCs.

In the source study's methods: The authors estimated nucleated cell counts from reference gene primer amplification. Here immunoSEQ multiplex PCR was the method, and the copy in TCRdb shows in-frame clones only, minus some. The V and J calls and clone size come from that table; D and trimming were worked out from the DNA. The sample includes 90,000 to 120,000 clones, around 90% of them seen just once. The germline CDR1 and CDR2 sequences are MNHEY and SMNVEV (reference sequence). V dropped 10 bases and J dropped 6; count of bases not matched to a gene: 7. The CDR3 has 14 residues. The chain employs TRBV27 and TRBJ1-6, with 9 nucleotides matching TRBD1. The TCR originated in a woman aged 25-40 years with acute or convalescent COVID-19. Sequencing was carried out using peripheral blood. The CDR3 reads CATTTGGTNSPLHF. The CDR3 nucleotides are TGTGCCACCACGACAGGGGGAACTAATTCACCCCTCCACTTT.